The 7 T cell receptor beta chains below were found in one sample sequenced in a study of blood T cell repertoires in COVID-19. Repertoires were generated with immunoSEQ multiplex PCR, while TCRdb's copy carries only in-frame clones and drops some. The sample holds approximately 220,000 clones; around 87% are singletons and the top ten take roughly 3%. Source material: peripheral blood. The receptors originated from a man in his 60s with acute or convalescent COVID-19.

V gene TRBV5-4 combines with J gene TRBJ1-2, with 12 positions matching TRBD1. This CDR3 spans 15 amino acids. The V and J ends lost 4 bases and 7 bases, in that order; junction bases with no gene match: 8. CDR1 and CDR2 from the germline V gene are SGHNT and YYREEE (reference sequence). The CDR3 DNA is TGTGCCAGCAGCCAACCGGGACAGGGGGCTTCTGGCTACACCTTC. Translation gives CASSQPGQGASGYTF.

The chain recombines TRBV10-1 with TRBJ2-4, with D possibly TRBD1 on 5 matching bases. The CDR3 runs to 14 residues. Germline V gene sequence: CDR1 WNHNN, CDR2 SYGVQD (reference sequence). V lost 5 bases, J lost 2 bases, and 10 bases lay in between. The CDR3: CASSSSGTKNIQYF. CDR3 nucleotides: TGCGCCAGCAGTTCATCAGGGACCAAAAACATTCAGTACTTC.

This sequence joins TRBV6-5 and TRBJ1-1, with TRBD1 identical over 8 bases. CDR1 and CDR2 (germline): MNHEY, SVGAGI. The CDR3 is made up of 14 amino acids. V shed 6 bases and J 4 bases; nucleotides not matched to a gene: 7. CDR3 region: CASSVRGRGTEAFF. CDR3 nucleotides: TGTGCCAGCAGCGTCAGGGGGCGAGGCACTGAAGCTTTCTTT.

The chain couples TRBV5-1 to TRBJ2-2, with D possibly TRBD1 on 6 matching bases. This CDR3 has 14 residues. CDR1 and CDR2 from the germline V gene are SGHRS and YFSETQ. V was pared by 4 bases and J by 6 bases, with 13 bases between. The CDR3 spells CASSPQGPPGELFF. Here the CDR3 DNA reads TGCGCCAGCAGCCCACAGGGTCCCCCCGGGGAGCTGTTTTTT. Based on the CDR3 plus reference TRBV5-1 and TRBJ2-2, the full variable domain is KAGVTQTPRYLIKTRGQQVTLSCSPISGHRSVSWYQQTPGQGLQFLFEYFSETQRNKGNFPGRFSGRQFSNSRSEMNVSTLELGDSALYLCASSPQGPPGELFFGEGSRLTVL.

The V call is TRBV4-3, the J call TRBJ1-5; 9 positions agree with TRBD1. The germline V gene encodes CDR1 LGHNA and CDR2 YSLEER. The CDR3 is made up of 15 amino acids. V dropped 4 bases and J dropped 4; count of bases not matched to a gene: 5. In DNA, the CDR3 is TGCGCCAGCAGCCTCCATGACAGGGGGAATCAGCCCCAGCATTTT. Translation gives CASSLHDRGNQPQHF.

V usage is TRBV6-2 or TRBV6-3 and J usage is TRBJ2-1, with D perhaps matching TRBD2 (5 bases). V lost 5 bases, J lost 9 bases, and 20 bases lay in between. The CDR3 contains 15 residues. Per germline, CDR1 MNHEY and CDR2 SVGEGT. The CDR3 loop is CASSDPGSPRGEQFF. The CDR3 DNA reads TGTGCCAGCAGTGATCCGGGATCCCCCAGAGGTGAGCAGTTCTTC.

The V and J genes are TRBV2 and TRBJ2-2; weak D call: TRBD1 (5 bases). The germline CDR1 and CDR2 sequences are SNHLY and FYNNEI. The CDR3 loop spans 16 amino acids. Deletions cut 7 bases from V and 0 bases from J, with 15 bases between. In nucleotides, the CDR3 is TGTGCCAGCAAACAGGTGGCCCCCTCGAACACCGGGGAGCTGTTTTTT. As protein: CASKQVAPSNTGELFF.